The 30 T cell receptor beta chains in this list originate from one sample, sequenced in a study of beta chain features in type 1 diabetes. The investigators reverse transcribed all of the isolated RNA, so they sequenced expressed TCRB transcripts. The table came from immunoSEQ multiplex PCR; TCRdb's copy has only in-frame clones and leaves some out. The top ten clones hold about 0.02% of a sample with under 900,000 clones, around a sixth of them seen once. The material sequenced was naive CD4+ T cells from blood. All receptors come from a woman aged 18-35 years in good health.

The rearrangement uses TRBV6-6 and TRBJ1-2, with TRBD1 matching 10 bases. This CDR3 has 13 amino acids. Germline assignment: CDR1 MNHNY and CDR2 SVGAGI (reference sequence). Trimming at V came to 5 bases and at J to 8 bases, leaving 5 bases not matched to a gene. Here the CDR3 DNA reads TGTGCCAGCAGTCGGACAGGGGGGTTCGGCTACACCTTC. Its protein is CASSRTGGFGYTF.

V and J are TRBV5-1 and TRBJ2-3; D possibly uses TRBD1 or TRBD2 (5 bases each). The CDR3 is made up of 18 amino acids. Between the trimmed V and J ends, which lost 4 bases and 6 bases, there was a span of 27 bases. Germline assignment: CDR1 SGHRS and CDR2 YFSETQ. The DNA of the CDR3 is TGCGCCAGCAGCAAAGGAACCGGGGCTAGGGTAATGTTCGATACGCAGTATTTT. Amino acids: CASSKGTGARVMFDTQYF.

This clone was seen a few times. The chain links TRBV19 to TRBJ2-1; D possibly corresponds to TRBD1 (6 bases). Trimming pared 3 bases from V and 4 bases from J, leaving 7 bases between. Germline CDR1 and CDR2: LNHDA and SQIVND (reference sequence). CDR3 length: 13 amino acids. CDR3 in amino acids: CASSMTGYNEQFF. In DNA form, the CDR3 reads TGTGCCAGTAGTATGACAGGATACAATGAGCAGTTCTTC.

V and J are TRBV7-2 and TRBJ1-5; tentatively, D is TRBD1 (6 bases). CDR1 SGHTA and CDR2 FQGNSA come from the germline V gene. V was clipped by 1 base and J by 5 bases, with 12 bases between them. This CDR3 comprises 15 residues. CDR3 DNA sequence: TGTGCCAGCAGCTTAGAGGACAGAAGGGATCAGCCCCAGCATTTT. Translated: CASSLEDRRDQPQHF.

This clone was observed a few times. V is TRBV7-2 and J is TRBJ2-3; tentatively, D is TRBD1 or TRBD2 (5 bases each). The CDR3 is 14 amino acids. In germline, CDR1 is SGHTA, CDR2 FQGNSA. Trimming took off 6 bases at V and 1 base at J, with 11 bases between the two ends. The chain's CDR3 is CASRRGVGTDTQYF. The DNA for the CDR3 is TGTGCCAGCAGAAGAGGGGTAGGCACAGATACGCAGTATTTT.

The chain is built from TRBV5-4 and TRBJ2-7; tentatively, D is TRBD1 (5 bases). The CDR3 totals 14 residues. Trimming cost V 4 bases and J 3 bases, with 14 bases left between them. Per the germline V gene, CDR1 is SGHNT and CDR2 is YYREEE (reference sequence). The DNA for the CDR3 is TGTGCCAGCAGCCTTGAAAGGGGCAACTACGAGCAGTACTTC. Encoded protein: CASSLERGNYEQYF.

The J gene is TRBJ1-3, the V gene TRBV14, with 7 bases matching TRBD1. The CDR3 consists of 16 residues. V trimming: 6 bases; J trimming: 0 bases; junction bases outside the gene matches: 8. From germline, CDR1 is SGHDN and CDR2 FVKESK. The chain's CDR3 is CASSHGQVYSGNTIYF. Written as DNA, the CDR3 is TGTGCCAGCAGTCATGGACAGGTTTACTCTGGAAACACCATATATTTT.

V is TRBV11-1 and J is TRBJ2-3; D perhaps matches TRBD2 (6 bases). Trimming removed 5 bases at V and 3 bases at J, with 9 bases between. The germline V gene encodes CDR1 SGHAT and CDR2 FQDESV (reference sequence). The CDR3 runs to 13 residues. The DNA for the CDR3 is TGTGCCAGCAGCACCGGGGGTACAGATACGCAGTATTTT. Protein: CASSTGGTDTQYF.

This clone was seen more than once but under ten times. J is TRBJ2-5 and V is TRBV27; 9 bases are a match to TRBD1. This CDR3 has 16 residues. V dropped 3 bases and J dropped 7; count of bases not matched to a gene: 12. Germline assignment: CDR1 MNHEY and CDR2 SMNVEV (reference sequence). CDR3 sequence (DNA): TGTGCCAGCAGTTTGAGACAGGGGGGTGCCTCGGGGACCCAGTACTTC. This sequence encodes CASSLRQGGASGTQYF.

The chain uses TRBV5-1 and TRBJ1-3; 7 bases are a match to TRBD1. The CDR3 totals 15 residues. CDR1 is SGHRS and CDR2 is YFSETQ in the germline V gene. Germline trimming cut 4 bases from V and 4 bases from J; bases unmatched to any gene: 8. The CDR3 region has the DNA TGCGCCAGCAGCGAACAGACAGGGAACGGAAACACCATATATTTT. Translating gives CASSEQTGNGNTIYF.

This clone was observed a handful of times. This chain uses TRBV29-1 with TRBJ2-7; the match to TRBD2 covers 9 bases. This CDR3 is 13 amino acids long. Per germline, CDR1 SQVTM and CDR2 ANQGSEA. The V and J ends lost 6 bases and 7 bases, in that order; junction bases with no gene match: 10. CDR3 sequence reads: CSVIRAGGGEQYF. CDR3 bases: TGCAGCGTGATCAGAGCGGGAGGTGGGGAGCAGTACTTC.

The chain is built from TRBV7-9 and TRBJ2-1; D gene unclear. Trimming took 1 base from V and 9 from J, leaving 13 bases between them. Germline loops: CDR1 SEHNR, CDR2 FQNEAQ (reference sequence). The CDR3 extends over 14 amino acids. The DNA for the CDR3 is TGTGCCAGCAGCTTAGAAGCCCAGTCGGGTGAGCAGTTCTTC. This sequence encodes CASSLEAQSGEQFF. The variable domain in full, with the rest retrieved from reference TRBV7-9 and TRBJ2-1, is DTGVSQNPRHKITKRGQNVTFRCDPISEHNRLYWYRQTLGQGPEFLTYFQNEAQLEKSRLLSDRFSAERPKGSFSTLEIQRTEQGDSAMYLCASSLEAQSGEQFFGPGTRLTVL.

This clone was observed a handful of times. The rearrangement links TRBV6-6 to TRBJ1-5, with TRBD1 matching 7 bases. J was trimmed by 2 bases and V by 5 bases; bases with no gene match: 6. Germline V gene lookup returns CDR1 MNHNY and CDR2 SVGAGI (reference sequence). The CDR3 has 15 residues. The CDR3 bases are TGTGCCAGCAGTCAGGGGGGCACCGGCAATCAGCCCCAGCATTTT. It specifies CASSQGGTGNQPQHF.

This chain connects TRBV29-1 to TRBJ2-5; D uncertain. The DNA end favors TRBJ2-7, so the J call may be wrong. Germline CDR1 SQVTM, CDR2 ANQGSEA. This CDR3 has 15 residues. This CDR3 reads CSVGTRSQYSYEQYF. CDR3 DNA sequence: TGCAGCGTTGGGACCAGGTCCCAATACTCCTACGAGCAGTACTTC.

The chain uses TRBV5-1 and TRBJ2-7, with D hard to call. Germline CDR1 reads SGHRS; CDR2 reads YFSETQ. The V and J ends lost 0 bases and 2 bases respectively, with 15 bases between them. The CDR3 loop spans 16 amino acids. CDR3 DNA: TGCGCCAGCAGCTTGGTAGAGGCAGCCCCGCCCTACGAGCAGTACTTC. It translates to CASSLVEAAPPYEQYF.

The chain joins TRBV4-3 to TRBJ1-1; 11 bases fit TRBD1. CDR3 length: 16 amino acids. V trimming: 2 bases; J trimming: 7 bases; junction bases outside the gene matches: 9. Looked up from germline, CDR1 is LGHNA and CDR2 is YSLEER. In DNA form, the CDR3 reads TGCGCCAGCAGCCAAAGAGGGACAGGGGGGTCTTATGAAGCTTTCTTT. This gives the protein CASSQRGTGGSYEAFF.

Turning to this clone: This same CDR3 is encoded by further DNA sequences in the sample. The genes are TRBV7-9 and TRBJ1-5, with a weak D call TRBD1 (5 bases). Germline V gene sequence: CDR1 SEHNR, CDR2 FQNEAQ (reference sequence). This CDR3 is built from 14 residues. V was cut by 1 base and J by 7 bases, with 11 bases left in between. The DNA for the CDR3 is TGTGCCAGCAGCTTAGGGCAGGGCGGACAGCCCCAGCATTTT. It specifies CASSLGQGGQPQHF.

For the CDR3, the DNA is TGTGCCAGCAGCTTGCCCCGGGGGACTAGCGGAACCTACGAGCAGTACTTC. As protein: CASSLPRGTSGTYEQYF. The chain is built from TRBV5-6 and TRBJ2-7; TRBD2 matches 11 bases. The V gene's germline CDR1 is SGHDT and CDR2 YYEEEE. This CDR3 has 17 residues. J lost 2 bases, V lost 1 base, and 8 bases had no gene match.

This clone has a handful of counts. The chain uses TRBV7-9 and TRBJ2-5, with D tentatively TRBD1 or TRBD2 (5 bases each). CDR3 size: 16 residues. Trimming cost V 5 bases and J 2 bases, with 18 bases left between them. Germline CDR1 and CDR2: SEHNR and FQNEAQ (reference sequence). Here the CDR3 reads CASSKGRLTSQETQYF. The CDR3 DNA is TGTGCCAGCAGCAAGGGACGGTTGACGAGTCAAGAGACCCAGTACTTC.

This clone was detected only once. The rearrangement joins TRBV27 to TRBJ1-2, with D maybe TRBD1 (6 bases). Germline values: CDR1 MNHEY, CDR2 SMNVEV (reference sequence). The CDR3 contains 15 residues. V was pared by 3 bases and J by 4 bases, with 15 bases between. The CDR3 region has the DNA TGTGCCAGCAGTTTTTTTCCAGGGGAGGGCTATGGCTACACCTTC. Its protein product is CASSFFPGEGYGYTF.

This rearrangement joins TRBV13 to TRBJ2-7; 8 bases align to TRBD2. This CDR3 comprises 19 residues. Per the germline V gene, CDR1 is PRHDT and CDR2 is FYEKMQ (reference sequence). With V trimmed by 5 bases and J by 0 bases, 18 bases remained unmatched. The CDR3 protein is CASSRRRMTGGPGSYEQYF. The CDR3 DNA is TGTGCCAGCAGCCGACGAAGGATGACGGGAGGGCCGGGCTCCTACGAGCAGTACTTC.

This clone was detected a few times. The rearrangement uses TRBV9 and TRBJ2-5, with 10 bases fitting TRBD2. The CDR3 is 16 residues long. Germline CDR1 reads SGDLS; CDR2 reads YYNGEE. With V trimmed by 3 bases and J by 4 bases, 9 bases remained unmatched. The CDR3 is CASSGRAGGTGETQYF. In nucleotides, the CDR3 is TGTGCCAGCAGCGGGAGAGCGGGGGGGACAGGAGAGACCCAGTACTTC.

The CDR3 reads CASSPGTGGYNEQFF. The DNA for the CDR3 is TGTGCCAGCAGCCCCGGGACAGGGGGATACAATGAGCAGTTCTTC. The gene calls are TRBV11-2 and TRBJ2-1; 11 nucleotides line up with TRBD1. Germline V gene lookup returns CDR1 SGHAT and CDR2 FQNNGV. The trim removed 5 bases at V and 4 bases at J, leaving 4 bases unmatched. This CDR3 comprises 15 residues.

This clone was counted only a few times. The V and J genes are TRBV28 and TRBJ2-3, with 9 bases aligning to TRBD2. Trimming took 7 bases from V and 0 from J; bases not matched to a gene: 5. The germline V gene has CDR1 MDHEN and CDR2 SYDVKM. This CDR3 is built from 15 residues. The CDR3 sequence is CASKAGGYSTDTQYF. Written as DNA, the CDR3 is TGTGCCAGCAAGGCGGGAGGGTATAGCACAGATACGCAGTATTTT.

This clone was recorded a few times. CDR3 sequence: CASKTGETQYF. The DNA for the CDR3 is TGTGCCAGCAAAACAGGGGAGACCCAGTACTTC. The chain couples TRBV28 to TRBJ2-5, with a tentative D call TRBD1 (6 bases). Trimming shortened V by 7 bases and J by 5 bases, and 8 bases separated the two germline ends. The CDR3 is 11 residues long. Germline V gene sequence: CDR1 MDHEN, CDR2 SYDVKM.

This clone appeared a few times. The chain employs TRBV9 and TRBJ2-2, with 10 positions matching TRBD2. The CDR3 extends over 17 amino acids. Germline trimming cut 2 bases from V and 4 bases from J; bases unmatched to any gene: 8. Germline V gene sequence: CDR1 SGDLS, CDR2 YYNGEE. CDR3 coding DNA: TGTGCCAGCAGCGTTCCCTCATCTAGCGGGAGCACCGGGGAGCTGTTTTTT. Translating it yields CASSVPSSSGSTGELFF.

This clone was seen more than once but under ten times. The gene calls are TRBV18 and TRBJ2-7; D possibly corresponds to TRBD2 (5 bases). V shed 2 bases and J shed 3 bases, with 17 bases lying between them. CDR3 length: 16 amino acids. Germline CDR1 and CDR2: KGHSH and LQKENI. The DNA for the CDR3 is TGTGCCAGCTCACCAATAGAGGGAAAGACGCTCTACGAGCAGTACTTC. It codes for CASSPIEGKTLYEQYF. The complete variable domain, with remaining parts taken from reference TRBV18 and TRBJ2-7, reads NAGVMQNPRHLVRRRGQEARLRCSPMKGHSHVYWYRQLPEEGLKFMVYLQKENIIDESGMPKERFSAEFPKEGPSILRIQQVVRGDSAAYFCASSPIEGKTLYEQYFGPGTRLTVT.

The chain joins TRBV7-9 to TRBJ2-1, with 10 bases aligning to TRBD1. Germline CDR1 SEHNR, CDR2 FQNEAQ (reference sequence). V lost 5 bases to trimming and J lost 6 bases; unmatched junction nucleotides: 10. The CDR3 runs to 16 residues. The CDR3 protein is CASSPMGQGSGNEQFF. Written as DNA, the CDR3 is TGTGCCAGCAGCCCCATGGGACAGGGGTCGGGCAATGAGCAGTTCTTC.

The chain combines TRBV28 with TRBJ1-4, with TRBD1 identical over 10 bases. The CDR3 sequence is 15 residues long. V lost 4 bases, J lost 7 bases, and 6 bases stayed unmatched. Germline-derived CDR1 and CDR2 are MDHEN and SYDVKM. The CDR3 coding sequence is TGTGCCAGCAGTTCTCCGACAGGGGGCGGTGAAAAACTGTTTTTT. Encoded protein: CASSSPTGGGEKLFF.

CDR3 coding DNA: TGCGCCAGCAGGGAGACTAGCGGGGCAGTAGATACGCAGTATTTT. It encodes CASRETSGAVDTQYF. The rearrangement joins TRBV5-1 to TRBJ2-3; 11 bases fit TRBD2. The CDR3 is made up of 15 amino acids. V trimming: 5 bases; J trimming: 5 bases; junction bases outside the gene matches: 7. In germline, CDR1 is SGHRS, CDR2 YFSETQ. The full variable domain, rest sourced from reference TRBV5-1 and TRBJ2-3, is KAGVTQTPRYLIKTRGQQVTLSCSPISGHRSVSWYQQTPGQGLQFLFEYFSETQRNKGNFPGRFSGRQFSNSRSEMNVSTLELGDSALYLCASRETSGAVDTQYFGPGTRLTVL.